A selection of T cell receptor beta chains follows, all from one sample in a study of CD8 T cells in Susac syndrome. TCRdb used MiXCR to reprocess the immunoSEQ multiplex PCR reads, holding one entry per CDR3 protein. Found here are some 150,000 distinct CDR3 sequences, 94% of them singletons; the top ten hold over 0.25%. Input material: CD8+ T cells from PBMCs. The source is a human donor in good health. Each CDR3 is given with its conserved first and last residue. D genes are given only for firm matches. Size values are once, few and many counts, or a class for expanded clones, and some rows have none.

TRBD1,NA,TRBV19,TRBJ2-7,CASSMGTGRYEQYF,TGTGCCAGTAGTATGGGGACAGGACGCTACGAGCAGTACTTC
NA,NA,TRBV27,TRBJ1-5,CASSLSHNQPQHF,TGTGCCAGCAGTTTATCTCACAATCAGCCCCAGCATTTT
NA,NA,TRBV9,TRBJ2-1,CASSNPSYNEQFF,TGTGCCAGCAGCAACCCTAGTTACAATGAGCAGTTCTTC
TRBD1,NA,TRBV20-1,TRBJ2-2,CSARDLWQGAAGELFF,TGCAGTGCTAGAGATCTTTGGCAGGGGGCGGCCGGGGAGCTGTTTTTT
TRBD2,NA,TRBV7-9,TRBJ2-7,CASSQGILAGYDEQYF,TGTGCCAGCAGCCAAGGTATCCTAGCGGGATATGACGAGCAGTACTTC
NA,NA,TRBV29-1,TRBJ2-3,CSVDLAGGSTDTQYF,TGCAGCGTTGATCTCGCAGGGGGGAGCACAGATACGCAGTATTTT
NA,once,TRBV20-1,TRBJ1-5,CSTWDWDSNQPQHF,TGCAGTACTTGGGACTGGGATAGCAATCAGCCCCAGCATTTT
NA,NA,TRBV24-1,TRBJ2-3,CATSDPGIGSTDTQYF,TGTGCCACCAGTGATCCAGGGATAGGGAGCACAGATACGCAGTATTTT
NA,NA,TRBV7-9,TRBJ1-2,CASSGSVANYGYTF,TGTGCCAGCTCGGGGTCGGTAGCTAACTATGGCTACACCTTC
NA,once,TRBV11-2,TRBJ2-3,CASSSIMADTQYF,TGTGCCAGCAGCTCTATTATGGCGGATACGCAGTATTTT
TRBD1,NA,TRBV7-6,TRBJ2-3,CASSSSGGADTQYF,TGTGCCAGCAGCTCTTCAGGGGGCGCAGATACGCAGTATTTT
TRBD1,NA,TRBV7-8,TRBJ2-5,CASSPGTEETQYF,TGTGCCAGCAGCCCGGGGACAGAAGAGACCCAGTACTTC
TRBD1,once,TRBV20-1,TRBJ1-1,CSAPGGGSEAFF,TGCAGTGCTCCAGGGGGCGGCAGTGAAGCTTTCTTT
NA,NA,TRBV4-3,TRBJ1-1,CASSQEAGRGTEAFF,TGCGCCAGCAGCCAAGAGGCAGGGCGGGGCACTGAAGCTTTCTTT
NA,NA,TRBV1,TRBJ2-7,CTSSQDQDSYEQYF,TGCACCAGCAGCCAAGATCAAGACTCCTACGAGCAGTACTTC
TRBD1,NA,TRBV13,TRBJ1-2,CASSPGQGDYGYTF,TGTGCCAGCAGCCCCGGACAGGGTGACTATGGCTACACCTTC
NA,NA,TRBV30,TRBJ1-1,CAWSGQPPEAFF,TGTGCCTGGAGTGGACAGCCCCCTGAAGCTTTCTTT
NA,NA,TRBV11-3,TRBJ2-7,CASITGCYEQYF,TGTGCCAGCATTACCGGATGTTACGAGCAGTACTTC
NA,NA,TRBV4-2,TRBJ2-2,CASSLYLVHLLANTGELFF,TGTGCCAGCAGCCTCTACTTAGTACACCTTCTCGCGAACACCGGGGAGCTGTTTTTT
NA,NA,TRBV2,TRBJ2-1,CASSDVKGLYNEQFF,TGTGCCAGCAGTGACGTAAAGGGACTTTACAATGAGCAGTTCTTC
TRBD1,NA,TRBV30,TRBJ2-7,CAWTTGTGQREQYF,TGTGCCTGGACCACGGGGACAGGACAGCGCGAGCAGTACTTC
NA,NA,TRBV30,TRBJ1-2,CAWTRTSTNYGYTF,TGTGCCTGGACCCGGACATCCACGAACTATGGCTACACCTTC
NA,once,TRBV6-2/TRBV6-3,TRBJ2-1,CAGSFSGAVSYNEQFF,TGTGCCGGCAGTTTTTCGGGAGCAGTATCGTACAATGAGCAGTTCTTC
NA,NA,TRBV5-1,TRBJ2-7,CASQDGPYEQYF,TGCGCCAGCCAGGACGGACCCTACGAGCAGTACTTC
NA,NA,TRBV5-4,TRBJ2-2,CASSLSQHTGELFF,TGTGCCAGCAGCTTGAGTCAGCACACCGGGGAGCTGTTTTTT
NA,NA,TRBV7-8,TRBJ1-1,CASSSQGQGMNTEAFF,TGTGCCAGCAGCAGTCAGGGACAAGGGATGAACACTGAAGCTTTCTTT
NA,NA,TRBV6-5,TRBJ1-1,CASSPQGGEAFF,TGTGCCAGCAGCCCACAGGGAGGAGAAGCTTTCTTT
NA,NA,TRBV2,TRBJ1-5,CASKLFNQPQHF,TGTGCCAGCAAGCTTTTCAATCAGCCCCAGCATTTT